This T cell receptor (beta chain) was retrieved from a study of vaccination effects on CD4 cells after COVID-19. Across the whole study: ViraFEST used viral peptide pools to expand antigen-specific CD4+ T cells before sequencing. Samples gathered post-vaccine arrived a median of 72 days past the second dose. Notes on the study in general: Early timepoints after infection were absent, and convalescent patients were few in the study.

CDR1 KGHSH and CDR2 LQKENI come from the germline V gene. V lost 4 bases, J lost 2 bases, and 4 bases stayed unmatched. The CDR3 contains 15 residues. About this clone: Its target is not known.

Clones were sequenced by immunoSEQ multiplex PCR, and TCRdb holds only the in-frame ones, with some missing. Among fewer than 85,000 clones listed, around 70% were seen once. Culturing for ten to eleven days preceded CD4+ T cell isolation. Participants completed two doses of the BNT162b2 or mRNA-1273 vaccine. Each culture had half its medium swapped for IL-2 medium on days 3 and 7. The chain links TRBV18 to TRBJ1-3; 8 positions agree with TRBD1. The receptor was isolated from a human donor who received a COVID-19 vaccine. The sample was CD4+ T cells from PBMCs cultured without peptide, taken after COVID-19 vaccination. Here the CDR3 DNA reads TGTGCCAGCTCACTCGACAGGGGAACTGGAAACACCATATATTTT. It translates to CASSLDRGTGNTIYF. Complete variable domain (other parts from reference TRBV18 and TRBJ1-3): NAGVMQNPRHLVRRRGQEARLRCSPMKGHSHVYWYRQLPEEGLKFMVYLQKENIIDESGMPKERFSAEFPKEGPSILRIQQVVRGDSAAYFCASSLDRGTGNTIYFGEGSWLTVV.